The entry below gives a single T cell receptor (beta chain) sequence along with its context. Its antigen is as yet unknown. CDR1 and CDR2 (germline): SGHVS, FNYEAQ. The length of the CDR3 is 15 residues. V lost 5 bases, J lost 5 bases, and 8 bases stayed unmatched. This sample was taken from a study of cytotoxic CD8 clonotypes in ibrutinib-treated CLL. Regarding the study as a whole: Clonality was higher at ibrutinib response and returned toward baseline at progression.

A 1 in 200,000 to 1 in 1 million T cell depth was the sequencing target. The repertoire was sequenced with immunoSEQ multiplex PCR; TCRdb's copy has only in-frame clones and lacks some. Seen here are over 120,000 clones, about 80% observed once, and the top ten hold roughly 12%. The chain employs TRBV7-6 and TRBJ1-5; 8 bases are shared with TRBD1. This receptor was identified in a human donor with chronic lymphocytic leukemia. Sequenced material: PBMCs, taken after 12 months of ibrutinib treatment. CDR3 coding DNA: TGTGCCAGCAGCCACGGGACAGGAAAGCATCAGCCCCAGCATTTT. Protein sequence: CASSHGTGKHQPQHF.